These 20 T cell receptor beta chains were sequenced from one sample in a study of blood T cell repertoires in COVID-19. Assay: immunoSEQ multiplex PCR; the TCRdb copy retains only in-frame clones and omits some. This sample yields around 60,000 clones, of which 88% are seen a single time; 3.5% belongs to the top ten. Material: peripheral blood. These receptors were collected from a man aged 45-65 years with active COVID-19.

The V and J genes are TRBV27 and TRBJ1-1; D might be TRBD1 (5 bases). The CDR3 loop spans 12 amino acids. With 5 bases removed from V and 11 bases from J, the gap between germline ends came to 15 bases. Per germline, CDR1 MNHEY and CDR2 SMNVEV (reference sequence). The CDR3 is CASSRAGGFAFF. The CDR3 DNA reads TGTGCCAGCAGTCGGGCGGGGGGGTTTGCTTTCTTT.

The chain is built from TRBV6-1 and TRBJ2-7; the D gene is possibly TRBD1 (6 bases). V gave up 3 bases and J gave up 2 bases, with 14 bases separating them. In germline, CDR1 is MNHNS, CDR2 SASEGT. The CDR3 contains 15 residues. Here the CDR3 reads CASSDEGVVPYEQYF. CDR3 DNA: TGTGCCAGCAGTGACGAGGGGGTGGTACCCTACGAGCAGTACTTC.

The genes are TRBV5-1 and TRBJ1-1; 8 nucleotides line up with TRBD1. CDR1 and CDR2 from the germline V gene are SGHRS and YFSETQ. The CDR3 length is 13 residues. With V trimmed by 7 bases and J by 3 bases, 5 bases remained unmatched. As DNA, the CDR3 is TGCGCCAGCTCTCAGGGGGCTGACACTGAAGCTTTCTTT. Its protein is CASSQGADTEAFF.

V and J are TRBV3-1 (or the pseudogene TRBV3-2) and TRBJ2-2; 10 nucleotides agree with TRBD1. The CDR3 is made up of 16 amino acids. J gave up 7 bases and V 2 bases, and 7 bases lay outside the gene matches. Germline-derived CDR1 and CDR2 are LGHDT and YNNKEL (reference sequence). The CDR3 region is CASSQRTGGTVGELFF. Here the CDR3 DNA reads TGTGCCAGCAGCCAACGGACAGGGGGAACGGTCGGGGAGCTGTTTTTT.

The CDR3 region is CASSPLQGNKRYYGYTF. For the CDR3, the DNA is TGTGCCAGCAGCCCCTTACAGGGAAATAAAAGGTACTATGGCTACACCTTC. The chain is built from TRBV3-1 (or the pseudogene TRBV3-2) and TRBJ1-2; D may be TRBD1 (6 bases). Germline CDR1 and CDR2: LGHDT and YNNKEL (reference sequence). Trimming cost V 4 bases and J 3 bases, with 21 bases left between them. The CDR3 is 17 residues long.

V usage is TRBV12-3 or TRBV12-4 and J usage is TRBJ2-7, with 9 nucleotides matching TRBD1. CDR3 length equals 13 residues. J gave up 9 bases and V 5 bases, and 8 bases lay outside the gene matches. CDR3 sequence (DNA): TGTGCCAGCAGTCCGGGACAGGGAGGGGGGCAGTACTTC. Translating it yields CASSPGQGGGQYF.

CDR3 region: CASSPTEGQPQHF. CDR3 bases: TGTGCCAGCTCACCAACAGAGGGTCAGCCCCAGCATTTT. The chain carries TRBV18 and TRBJ1-5; D remains unclear. V was shortened by 2 bases and J by 6 bases, with 8 bases between the two germline ends. CDR1 and CDR2 (germline): KGHSH, LQKENI. This CDR3 has 13 amino acids.

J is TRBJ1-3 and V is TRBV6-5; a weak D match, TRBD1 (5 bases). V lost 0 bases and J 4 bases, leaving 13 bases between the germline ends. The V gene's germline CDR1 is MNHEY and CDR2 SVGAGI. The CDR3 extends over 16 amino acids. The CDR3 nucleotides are TGTGCCAGCAGTTACTCGCGGGGAGCAGGGGGAAACACCATATATTTT. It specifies CASSYSRGAGGNTIYF.

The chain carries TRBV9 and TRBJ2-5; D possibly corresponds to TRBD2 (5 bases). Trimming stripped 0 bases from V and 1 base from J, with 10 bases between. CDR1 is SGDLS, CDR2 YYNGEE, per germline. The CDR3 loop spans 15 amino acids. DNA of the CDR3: TGTGCCAGCAGCGTAGGAGGGAGAGGCCAAGAGACCCAGTACTTC. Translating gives CASSVGGRGQETQYF.

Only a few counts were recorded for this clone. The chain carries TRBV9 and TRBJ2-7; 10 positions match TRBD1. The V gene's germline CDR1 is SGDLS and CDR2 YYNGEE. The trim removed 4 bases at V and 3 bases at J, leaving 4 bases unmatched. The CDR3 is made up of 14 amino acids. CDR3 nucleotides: TGTGCCAGCAGCCGGACAGGGGGTATCTACGAGCAGTACTTC. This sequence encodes CASSRTGGIYEQYF.

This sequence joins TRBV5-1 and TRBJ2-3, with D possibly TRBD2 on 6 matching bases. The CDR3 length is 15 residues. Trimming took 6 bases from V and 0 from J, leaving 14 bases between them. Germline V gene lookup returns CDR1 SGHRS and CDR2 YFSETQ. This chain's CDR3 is CASTPSGPSTDTQYF. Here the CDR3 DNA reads TGCGCCAGCACCCCGAGCGGGCCTAGCACAGATACGCAGTATTTT.

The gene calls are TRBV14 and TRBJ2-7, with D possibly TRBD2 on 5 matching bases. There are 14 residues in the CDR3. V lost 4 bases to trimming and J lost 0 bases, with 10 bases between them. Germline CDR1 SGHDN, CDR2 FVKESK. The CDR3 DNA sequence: TGTGCCAGCAGCCTGGGTGGAGGCTCCTACGAGCAGTACTTC. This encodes CASSLGGGSYEQYF.

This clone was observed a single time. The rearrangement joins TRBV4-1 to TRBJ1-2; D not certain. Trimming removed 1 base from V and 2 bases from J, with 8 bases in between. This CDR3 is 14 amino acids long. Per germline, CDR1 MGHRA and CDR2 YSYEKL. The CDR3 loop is CASSQAMANYGYTF. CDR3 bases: TGCGCCAGCAGCCAAGCGATGGCCAACTATGGCTACACCTTC.

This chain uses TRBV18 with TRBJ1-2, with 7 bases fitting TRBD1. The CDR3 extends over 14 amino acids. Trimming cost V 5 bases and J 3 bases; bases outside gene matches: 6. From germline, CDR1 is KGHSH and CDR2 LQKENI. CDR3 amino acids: CASSSGTADYGYTF. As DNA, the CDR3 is TGTGCCAGCTCATCCGGGACAGCGGACTATGGCTACACCTTC.

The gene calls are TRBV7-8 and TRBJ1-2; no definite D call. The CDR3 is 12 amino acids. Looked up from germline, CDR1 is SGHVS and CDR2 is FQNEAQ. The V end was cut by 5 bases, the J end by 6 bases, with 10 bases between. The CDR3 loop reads CASSRSGDGYTF. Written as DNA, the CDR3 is TGTGCCAGCAGCCGATCGGGTGATGGCTACACCTTC. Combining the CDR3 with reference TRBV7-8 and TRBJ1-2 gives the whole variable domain GAGVSQSPRYKVAKRGQDVALRCDPISGHVSLFWYQQALGQGPEFLTYFQNEAQLDKSGLPSDRFFAERPEGSVSTLKIQRTQQEDSAVYLCASSRSGDGYTFGSGTRLTVV.

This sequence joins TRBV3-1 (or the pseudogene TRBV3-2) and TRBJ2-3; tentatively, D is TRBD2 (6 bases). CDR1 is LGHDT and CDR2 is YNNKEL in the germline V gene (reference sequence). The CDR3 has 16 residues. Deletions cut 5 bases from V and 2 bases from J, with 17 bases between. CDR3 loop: CASSLWGSGDTDTQYF. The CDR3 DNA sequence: TGTGCCAGCAGCTTATGGGGTAGCGGAGACACAGATACGCAGTATTTT.

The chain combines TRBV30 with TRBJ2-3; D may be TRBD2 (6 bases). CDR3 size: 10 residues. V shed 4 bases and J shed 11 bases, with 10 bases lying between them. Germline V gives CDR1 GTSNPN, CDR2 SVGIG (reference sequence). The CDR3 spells CAWKRGMQYF. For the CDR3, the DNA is TGTGCCTGGAAACGGGGGATGCAGTATTTT.

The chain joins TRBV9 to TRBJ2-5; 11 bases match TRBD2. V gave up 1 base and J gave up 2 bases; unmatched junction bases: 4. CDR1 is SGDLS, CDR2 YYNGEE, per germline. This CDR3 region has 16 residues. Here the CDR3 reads CASSVTLAGGQETQYF. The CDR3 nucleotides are TGTGCCAGCAGCGTAACATTAGCGGGGGGGCAAGAGACCCAGTACTTC.

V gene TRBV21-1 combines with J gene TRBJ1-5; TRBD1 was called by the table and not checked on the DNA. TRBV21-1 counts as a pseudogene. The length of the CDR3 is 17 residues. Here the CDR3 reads CASSKARPRGRNQPQHF. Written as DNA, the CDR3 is TGTGCCAGCAGCAAAGCGCGGCCCAGGGGGCGAAATCAGCCCCAGCATTTT.

CDR3 coding DNA: TGTGCCACCAGTGATAGGACAGGTTCGAACACCGGGGAGCTGTTTTTT. Its protein product is CATSDRTGSNTGELFF. The chain employs TRBV24-1 and TRBJ2-2, with TRBD1 identical over 7 bases. The CDR3 runs to 16 residues. With 3 bases clipped from V and 0 bases from J, the junction kept 3 bases outside the gene matches. Germline loops: CDR1 KGHDR, CDR2 SFDVKD.